The 14 T cell receptor beta chains given below trace back to one sample, sequenced in a study of response to subunit inactivated influenza vaccine. TCRdb redid the calling of the RT-PCR reads with MiXCR, one entry per CDR3 protein. The sample records 650,000 to 800,000 distinct CDR3 sequences, about a fifth being singletons. This sample comprised PBMCs from blood, obtained 5 to 6 days after vaccination. These receptors originate from a man in his fifties or sixties who received an inactivated influenza vaccine.

J is TRBJ1-3 and V is TRBV4-3; D unclear. This CDR3 is 15 amino acids long. Germline V gene lookup returns CDR1 LGHNA and CDR2 YSLEER. Trimming took 0 bases from V and 4 from J, leaving 10 bases between them. Here the CDR3 reads CASSQDALLGNTIYF. The CDR3 DNA reads TGCGCCAGCAGCCAAGATGCGTTGTTGGGAAACACCATATATTTT.

This clonotype was seen a few times. The V gene is TRBV6-2 or TRBV6-3, the J gene TRBJ1-1; D gene uncertain. V was cut by 6 bases and J by 4 bases, with 12 bases left in between. The germline V gene has CDR1 MNHEY and CDR2 SVGEGT. The CDR3 totals 13 residues. Here the CDR3 reads CASSRDTSTEAFF. The CDR3 nucleotides are TGTGCCAGCAGCCGTGACACCAGCACTGAAGCTTTCTTT.

This chain links TRBV20-1 with TRBJ2-3, with D uncertain. The germline V gene has CDR1 DFQATT and CDR2 SNEGSKA (reference sequence). This CDR3 contains 13 residues. V gave up 6 bases and J gave up 7 bases, with 17 bases separating them. The CDR3 DNA reads TGCAGTGCCCTTGGGTATGGCATCTATACGCAGTATTTT. This translates into CSALGYGIYTQYF.

The chain couples TRBV28 to TRBJ1-2; 7 nucleotides match TRBD1. CDR3 length: 13 amino acids. Germline values: CDR1 MDHEN, CDR2 SYDVKM. V lost 5 bases and J lost 4; bases outside the gene matches: 4. CDR3 sequence reads: CASSRRDSYGYTF. Written as DNA, the CDR3 is TGTGCCAGCAGTAGACGGGACAGCTATGGCTACACCTTC.

V usage is TRBV29-1 and J usage is TRBJ2-5; 9 bases map to TRBD2. CDR3 length equals 15 residues. The germline V gene encodes CDR1 SQVTM and CDR2 ANQGSEA. V trimming: 7 bases; J trimming: 3 bases; junction bases outside the gene matches: 12. CDR3 nucleotides: TGCAGCGCCCTCTTGCGCGGGAGGGCCGAAGAGACCCAGTACTTC. Protein: CSALLRGRAEETQYF.

There are a few counts of this clonotype. The CDR3 DNA reads as TGTGCCACCAGCAGAGATGGGGGCAGGGCCGCCGGGGAGCTGTTTTTT. It codes for CATSRDGGRAAGELFF. V usage is TRBV15 and J usage is TRBJ2-2; D is perhaps TRBD1 (6 bases). Germline CDR1 is LNHNV and CDR2 is YYDKDF (reference sequence). Trimming cost V 0 bases and J 6 bases, with 14 bases left between them. The CDR3 spans 16 residues.

V usage is TRBV7-9 and J usage is TRBJ1-2; tentatively, D is TRBD1 (6 bases). The CDR3 length is 14 residues. Germline CDR1 SEHNR, CDR2 FQNEAQ (reference sequence). V lost 5 bases and J lost 5, with 15 bases in between. Here the CDR3 DNA reads TGTGCCAGCAGCCCGGTTAACAGGGTTTATGGCTACACCTTC. This encodes CASSPVNRVYGYTF.

This clonotype was counted many times. The chain uses TRBV6-5 and TRBJ1-1; a weak D match, TRBD1 (5 bases). The CDR3 runs to 13 residues. Trimming cost V 2 bases and J 3 bases, with 7 bases left between them. CDR1 is MNHEY, CDR2 SVGAGI, per germline. This chain's CDR3 is CASSYGGDTEAFF. For the CDR3, the DNA is TGTGCCAGCAGTTACGGGGGGGACACTGAAGCTTTCTTT.

In its sample, this clonotype was seen a few times. CDR3 sequence reads: CASSQEIGVNYEQYF. The CDR3 coding sequence is TGCGCCAGCAGCCAAGAAATAGGGGTCAACTACGAGCAGTACTTC. The rearrangement uses TRBV4-3 and TRBJ2-7; maybe TRBD1 (5 bases). V was trimmed by 0 bases and J by 3 bases, leaving 12 bases between them. Germline lookup yields CDR1 LGHNA and CDR2 YSLEER. This CDR3 region has 15 residues.

The rearrangement joins TRBV29-1 to TRBJ2-7; 8 nucleotides agree with TRBD2. The CDR3 is 14 residues long. Trimming cost V 4 bases and J 1 base; bases outside gene matches: 6. CDR1 is SQVTM, CDR2 ANQGSEA, per germline. The CDR3 sequence: CSVVLAGSSYEQYF. DNA for the CDR3: TGCAGCGTTGTTCTAGCGGGTTCGTCCTACGAGCAGTACTTC.

The gene calls are TRBV9 and TRBJ2-5; D might be TRBD1 or TRBD2, each matching 5 bases. This CDR3 is 16 amino acids long. Germline V gene data show CDR1 as SGDLS and CDR2 as YYNGEE. Trimming cost V 3 bases and J 1 base, with 16 bases left between them. The CDR3 here is CASSEGGLRVQETQYF. The CDR3 DNA is TGTGCCAGCAGCGAGGGTGGACTCAGGGTCCAAGAGACCCAGTACTTC.

The chain has TRBV12-3 or TRBV12-4 and TRBJ2-5, with TRBD1 matching 8 bases. CDR3 size: 16 residues. V trimming: 5 bases; J trimming: 5 bases; junction bases outside the gene matches: 13. The CDR3 DNA follows: TGTGCCAGCAGTCCAACCATCGGCAGGGGGCTGGAGACCCAGTACTTC. It translates to CASSPTIGRGLETQYF.

This clonotype was seen only a few times. CDR3 nucleotides: TGCGCCAGCAGCCCCAGGCGGGGCGATGAGCAGTTCTTC. It encodes CASSPRRGDEQFF. This chain uses TRBV5-1 with TRBJ2-1; D is perhaps TRBD2 (6 bases). The CDR3 has 13 residues. Per the germline V gene, CDR1 is SGHRS and CDR2 is YFSETQ. Trimming left V 4 bases short and J 8 bases short, with 13 bases between.

This clonotype has more than one count but fewer than ten. The chain recombines TRBV10-2 with TRBJ2-2; 7 bases line up with TRBD1. The germline V gene has CDR1 WSHSY and CDR2 SAAADI. The V and J ends lost 2 bases and 7 bases, in that order; junction bases with no gene match: 4. The CDR3 has 14 residues. CDR3 region: CASSERGRNGELFF. The CDR3 DNA follows: TGCGCCAGCAGTGAGAGGGGGCGCAACGGGGAGCTGTTTTTT.